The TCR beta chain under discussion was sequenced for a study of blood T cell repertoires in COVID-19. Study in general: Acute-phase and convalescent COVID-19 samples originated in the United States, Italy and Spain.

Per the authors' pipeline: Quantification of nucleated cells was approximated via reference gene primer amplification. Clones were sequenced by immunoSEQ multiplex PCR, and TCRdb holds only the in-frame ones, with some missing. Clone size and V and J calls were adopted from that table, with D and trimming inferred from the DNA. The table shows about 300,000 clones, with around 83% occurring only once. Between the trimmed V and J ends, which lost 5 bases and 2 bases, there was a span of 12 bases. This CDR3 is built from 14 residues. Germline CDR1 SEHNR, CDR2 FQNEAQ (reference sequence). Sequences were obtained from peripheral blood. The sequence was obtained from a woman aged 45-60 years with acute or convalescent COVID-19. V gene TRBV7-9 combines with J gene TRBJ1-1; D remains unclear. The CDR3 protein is CASSVPSGNTEAFF. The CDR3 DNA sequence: TGTGCCAGCAGCGTCCCTAGTGGTAACACTGAAGCTTTCTTT.